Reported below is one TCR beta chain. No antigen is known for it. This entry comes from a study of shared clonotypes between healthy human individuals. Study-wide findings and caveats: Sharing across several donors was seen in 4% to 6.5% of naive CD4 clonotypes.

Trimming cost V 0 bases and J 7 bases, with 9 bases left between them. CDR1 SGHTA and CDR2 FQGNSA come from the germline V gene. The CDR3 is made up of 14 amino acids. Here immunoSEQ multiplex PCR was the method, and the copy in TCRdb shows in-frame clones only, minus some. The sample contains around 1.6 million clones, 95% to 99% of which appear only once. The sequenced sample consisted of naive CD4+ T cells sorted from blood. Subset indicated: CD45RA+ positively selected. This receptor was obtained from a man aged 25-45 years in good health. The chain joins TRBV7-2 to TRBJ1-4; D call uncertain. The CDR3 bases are TGTGCCAGCAGCTTAGCGACTAGTCGTGAAAAACTGTTTTTT. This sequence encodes CASSLATSREKLFF.